The present entry profiles one T cell receptor beta chain with its context. As yet, its antigen is unknown. These data belong to a study of T cell responses to AZD1222 COVID-19 vaccine. Only in-frame clones appear in the TCRdb table, and some are missing; sequencing was by immunoSEQ multiplex PCR. The sample has about 270,000 clones; 94% are singletons. Study results and limitations: Spike-specific TCR repertoires showed rising breadth and depth after two AZD1222 doses.

The CDR3 is 14 residues long. Trimming took off 3 bases at V and 7 bases at J, with 14 bases between the two ends. Germline CDR1 and CDR2: SGHRS and YFSETQ. The specimen comprised peripheral blood, sampled 28 days after the second AZD1222 dose. This sequence joins TRBV5-1 and TRBJ1-5, with D perhaps TRBD1 (5 bases). The clonotype was recovered from an adult who received the AZD1222 COVID-19 vaccine. The CDR3 region is CASSSGAGGQPQHF. The CDR3 DNA reads as TGCGCCAGCAGCTCCGGGGCCGGGGGGCAGCCCCAGCATTTT.